This T cell receptor beta chain was sequenced in a study of chemoradiotherapy in HPV16-positive cancers. TCRdb's copy holds only in-frame clones and misses some; the assay was immunoSEQ multiplex PCR. The table lists some 12,000 clones, approximately 87% of them singletons. Germline loops: CDR1 GTSNPN, CDR2 SVGIG (reference sequence). The CDR3 sequence is 16 residues long. With 0 bases clipped from V and 6 bases from J, the junction kept 11 bases outside the gene matches. The origin of this receptor is a human donor with HPV-associated anogenital cancer. This chain joins TRBV30 and TRBJ2-1; 7 bases agree with TRBD2. The material was blood, obtained from a patient who underwent chemoradiotherapy. CDR3 DNA: TGTGCCTGGAGTGTAAGCCTAGCGGAACCAATCAATGAGCAGTTCTTC. This codes for CAWSVSLAEPINEQFF.